This T cell receptor (beta chain) was found in a study of blood T cell repertoires in COVID-19. About the research overall: Sites in the United States, Italy and Spain provided acute and convalescent COVID-19 samples. T cells, B-cell-depleted T cells, or PBMCs supplied cDNA or gDNA.

In the authors' methods: By means of reference gene primer amplification, nucleated cell counts were estimated. TCRdb's table, derived via immunoSEQ multiplex PCR, lists solely in-frame clones and lacks some. That table furnishes V, J and clone size, whereas the DNA furnished D and trimming. The repertoire holds around 110,000 clones, with about 80% as singletons. The length of the CDR3 is 15 residues. V was clipped by 3 bases and J by 1 base, with 12 bases between them. Germline CDR1 and CDR2: MNHEY and SMNVEV (reference sequence). This rearrangement joins TRBV27 to TRBJ1-1; D perhaps matches TRBD1 (6 bases). Specimen: peripheral blood. The source is a man aged 55 to 70 with active or convalescent COVID-19. The CDR3 DNA follows: TGTGCCAGCAGTTTCGGACAGCGGGGGAACACTGAAGCTTTCTTT. It yields the protein CASSFGQRGNTEAFF.